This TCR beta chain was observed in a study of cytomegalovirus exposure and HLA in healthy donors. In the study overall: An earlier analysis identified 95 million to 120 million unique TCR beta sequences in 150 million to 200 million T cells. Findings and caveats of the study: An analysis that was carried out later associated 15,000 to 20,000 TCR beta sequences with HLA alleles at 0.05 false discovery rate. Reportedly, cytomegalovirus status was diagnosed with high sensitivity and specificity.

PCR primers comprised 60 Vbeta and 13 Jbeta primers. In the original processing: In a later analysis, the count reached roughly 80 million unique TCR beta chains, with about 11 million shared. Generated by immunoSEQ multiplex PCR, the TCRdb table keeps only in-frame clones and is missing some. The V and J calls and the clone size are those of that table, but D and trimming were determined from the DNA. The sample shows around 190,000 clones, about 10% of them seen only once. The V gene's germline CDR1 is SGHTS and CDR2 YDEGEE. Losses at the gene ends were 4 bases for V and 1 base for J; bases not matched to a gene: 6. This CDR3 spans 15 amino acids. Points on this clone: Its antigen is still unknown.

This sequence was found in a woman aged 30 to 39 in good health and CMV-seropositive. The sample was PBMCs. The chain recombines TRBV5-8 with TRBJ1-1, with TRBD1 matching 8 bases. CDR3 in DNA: TGTGCCAGCAGCCCCCGGACAGGGACGAACACTGAAGCTTTCTTT. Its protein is CASSPRTGTNTEAFF.